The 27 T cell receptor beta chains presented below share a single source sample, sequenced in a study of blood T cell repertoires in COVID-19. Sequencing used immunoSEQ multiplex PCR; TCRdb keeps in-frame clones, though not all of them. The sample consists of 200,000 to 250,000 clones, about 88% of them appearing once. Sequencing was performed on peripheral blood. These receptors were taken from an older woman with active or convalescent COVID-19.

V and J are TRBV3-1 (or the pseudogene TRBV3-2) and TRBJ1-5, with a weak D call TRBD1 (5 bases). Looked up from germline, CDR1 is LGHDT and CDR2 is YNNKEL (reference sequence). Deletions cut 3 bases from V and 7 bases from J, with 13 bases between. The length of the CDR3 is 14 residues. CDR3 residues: CASSQAGTRQPQHF. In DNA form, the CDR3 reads TGTGCCAGCAGCCAGGCAGGGACTCGGCAGCCCCAGCATTTT.

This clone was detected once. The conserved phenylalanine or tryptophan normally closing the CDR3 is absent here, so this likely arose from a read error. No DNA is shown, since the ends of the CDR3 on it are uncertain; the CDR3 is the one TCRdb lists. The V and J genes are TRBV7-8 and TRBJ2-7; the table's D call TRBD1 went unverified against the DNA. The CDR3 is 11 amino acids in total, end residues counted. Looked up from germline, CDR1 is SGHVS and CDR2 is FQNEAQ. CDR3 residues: CASSSGQLFAL.

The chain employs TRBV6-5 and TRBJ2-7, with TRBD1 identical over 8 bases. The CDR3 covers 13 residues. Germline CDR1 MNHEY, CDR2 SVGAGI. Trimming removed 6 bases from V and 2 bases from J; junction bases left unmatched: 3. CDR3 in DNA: TGTGCCAGCAGAGAGACAGGGGCCTACGAGCAGTACTTC. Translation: CASRETGAYEQYF.

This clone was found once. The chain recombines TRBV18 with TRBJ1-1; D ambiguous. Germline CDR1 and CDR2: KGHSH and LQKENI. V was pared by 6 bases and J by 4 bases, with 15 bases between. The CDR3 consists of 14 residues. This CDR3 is CASSAGAGSTEAFF. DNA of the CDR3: TGTGCCAGCTCGGCAGGAGCGGGTAGCACTGAAGCTTTCTTT.

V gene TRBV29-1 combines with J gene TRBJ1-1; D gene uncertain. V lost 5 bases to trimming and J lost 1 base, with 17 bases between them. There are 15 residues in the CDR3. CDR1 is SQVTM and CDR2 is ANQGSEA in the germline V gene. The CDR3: CSVIFRRNTNTEAFF. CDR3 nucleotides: TGCAGCGTTATATTTCGGAGGAACACGAACACTGAAGCTTTCTTT.

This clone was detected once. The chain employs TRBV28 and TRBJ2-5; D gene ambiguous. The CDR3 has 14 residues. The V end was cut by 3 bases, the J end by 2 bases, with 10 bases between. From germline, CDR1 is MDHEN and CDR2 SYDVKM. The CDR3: CASSLSPRQETQYF. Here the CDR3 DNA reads TGTGCCAGCAGTTTGAGCCCCCGGCAAGAGACCCAGTACTTC.

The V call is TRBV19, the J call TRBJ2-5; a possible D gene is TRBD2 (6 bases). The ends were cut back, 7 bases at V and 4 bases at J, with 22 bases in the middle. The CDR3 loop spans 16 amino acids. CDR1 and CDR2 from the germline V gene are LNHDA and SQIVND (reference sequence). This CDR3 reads CASNAGPNFRVETQYF. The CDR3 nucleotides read TGTGCCAGTAACGCGGGGCCGAACTTTAGGGTAGAGACCCAGTACTTC.

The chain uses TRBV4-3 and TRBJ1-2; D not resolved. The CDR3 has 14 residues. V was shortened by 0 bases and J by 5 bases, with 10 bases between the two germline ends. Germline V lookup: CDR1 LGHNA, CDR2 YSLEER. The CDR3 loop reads CASSQDPTRYGYTF. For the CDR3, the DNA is TGCGCCAGCAGCCAAGACCCGACGCGGTATGGCTACACCTTC.

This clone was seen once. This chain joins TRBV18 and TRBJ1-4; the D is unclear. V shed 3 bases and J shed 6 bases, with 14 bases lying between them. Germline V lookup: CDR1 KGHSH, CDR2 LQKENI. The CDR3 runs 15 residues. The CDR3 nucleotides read TGTGCCAGCTCACCCCCAGGAGGGCAGGATGAAAAACTGTTTTTT. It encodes CASSPPGGQDEKLFF.

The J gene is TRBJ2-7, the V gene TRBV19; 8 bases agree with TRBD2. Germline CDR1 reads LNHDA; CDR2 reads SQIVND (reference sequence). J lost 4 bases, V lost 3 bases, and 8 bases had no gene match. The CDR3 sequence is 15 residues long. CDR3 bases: TGTGCCAGTAGTATTGGGGCGGGGGGCCGGTACGAGCAGTACTTC. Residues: CASSIGAGGRYEQYF.

This CDR3 reads CASSYSLVQETQYF. In DNA form, the CDR3 reads TGTGCCAGCAGTTACTCACTGGTCCAAGAGACCCAGTACTTC. The gene calls are TRBV6-2 or TRBV6-3 and TRBJ2-5; D not certain. With 0 bases removed from V and 1 base from J, the gap between germline ends came to 6 bases. This CDR3 contains 14 residues. The germline V gene encodes CDR1 MNHEY and CDR2 SVGEGT.

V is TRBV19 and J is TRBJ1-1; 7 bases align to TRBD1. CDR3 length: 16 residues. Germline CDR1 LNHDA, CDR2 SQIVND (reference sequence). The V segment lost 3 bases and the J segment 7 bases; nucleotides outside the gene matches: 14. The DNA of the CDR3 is TGTGCCAGTAGTATGACCTCGATAGAGGGGGCTGGTGAAGCTTTCTTT. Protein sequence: CASSMTSIEGAGEAFF.

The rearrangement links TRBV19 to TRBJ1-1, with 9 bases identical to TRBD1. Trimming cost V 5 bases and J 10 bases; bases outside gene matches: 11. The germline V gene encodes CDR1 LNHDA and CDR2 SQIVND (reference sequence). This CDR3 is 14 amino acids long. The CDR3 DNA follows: TGTGCCAGTAGTCGGGGGACAGGGCTTTATACAGCTTTCTTT. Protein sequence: CASSRGTGLYTAFF.

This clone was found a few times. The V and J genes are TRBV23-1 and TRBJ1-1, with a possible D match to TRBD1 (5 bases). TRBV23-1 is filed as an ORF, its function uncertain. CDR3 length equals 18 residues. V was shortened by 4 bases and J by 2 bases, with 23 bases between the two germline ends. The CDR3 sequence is CASSPDPRDSSINTEAFF. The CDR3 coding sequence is TGCGCCAGCAGTCCCGACCCCCGTGACAGCAGTATTAACACTGAAGCTTTCTTT.

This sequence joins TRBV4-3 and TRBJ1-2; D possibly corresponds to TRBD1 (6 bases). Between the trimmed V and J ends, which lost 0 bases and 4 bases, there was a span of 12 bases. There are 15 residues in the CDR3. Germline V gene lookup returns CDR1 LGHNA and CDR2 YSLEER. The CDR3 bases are TGCGCCAGCAGCCAAGAAGGGGGACCGAGCTATGGCTACACCTTC. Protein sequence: CASSQEGGPSYGYTF.

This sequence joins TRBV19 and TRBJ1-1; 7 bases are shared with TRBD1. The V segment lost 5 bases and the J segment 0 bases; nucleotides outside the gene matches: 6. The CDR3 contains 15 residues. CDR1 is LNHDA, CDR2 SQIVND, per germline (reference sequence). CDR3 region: CASSQGGSMNTEAFF. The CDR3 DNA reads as TGTGCCAGTAGTCAAGGGGGCAGCATGAACACTGAAGCTTTCTTT. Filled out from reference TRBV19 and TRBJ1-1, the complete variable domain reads DGGITQSPKYLFRKEGQNVTLSCEQNLNHDAMYWYRQDPGQGLRLIYYSQIVNDFQKGDIAEGYSVSREKKESFPLTVTSAQKNPTAFYLCASSQGGSMNTEAFFGQGTRLTVV.

The CDR3 spells CASKPGQASYGYTF. DNA for the CDR3: TGTGCCAGTAAGCCGGGACAGGCCTCCTATGGCTACACCTTC. V gene TRBV2 combines with J gene TRBJ1-2; 8 nucleotides agree with TRBD1. CDR3 length equals 14 residues. V trimming: 9 bases; J trimming: 4 bases; junction bases outside the gene matches: 10. The germline V gene encodes CDR1 SNHLY and CDR2 FYNNEI.

The CDR3 protein is CSVPSYDLSHKKTSYEQYF. CDR3 nucleotide sequence: TGCAGCGTGCCGTCTTACGACCTCTCCCACAAAAAGACTTCCTACGAGCAGTACTTC. The chain joins TRBV29-1 to TRBJ2-7; D unresolved. The CDR3 is 19 amino acids. CDR1 SQVTM and CDR2 ANQGSEA come from the germline V gene. The V end lost 6 bases, the J end lost 1 base, and 31 bases lay between the germline ends.

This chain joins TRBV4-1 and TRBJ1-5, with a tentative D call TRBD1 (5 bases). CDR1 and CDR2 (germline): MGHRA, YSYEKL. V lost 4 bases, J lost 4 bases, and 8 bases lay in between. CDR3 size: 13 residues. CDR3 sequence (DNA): TGCGCCAGCAGCCGGGAGGGGAATCAGCCCCAGCATTTT. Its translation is CASSREGNQPQHF.

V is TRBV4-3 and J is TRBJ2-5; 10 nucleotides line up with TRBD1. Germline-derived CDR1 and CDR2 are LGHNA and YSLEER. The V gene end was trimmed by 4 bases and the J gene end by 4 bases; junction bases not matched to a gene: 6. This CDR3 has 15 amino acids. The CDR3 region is CASSRGDRGGETQYF. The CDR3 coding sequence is TGCGCCAGCAGCCGCGGGGACAGGGGAGGAGAGACCCAGTACTTC.

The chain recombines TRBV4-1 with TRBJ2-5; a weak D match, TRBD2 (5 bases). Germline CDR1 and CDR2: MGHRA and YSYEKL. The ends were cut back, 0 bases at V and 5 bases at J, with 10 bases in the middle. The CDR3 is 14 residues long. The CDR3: CASSQDPGYETQYF. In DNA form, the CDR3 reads TGCGCCAGCAGCCAAGACCCGGGGTACGAGACCCAGTACTTC.

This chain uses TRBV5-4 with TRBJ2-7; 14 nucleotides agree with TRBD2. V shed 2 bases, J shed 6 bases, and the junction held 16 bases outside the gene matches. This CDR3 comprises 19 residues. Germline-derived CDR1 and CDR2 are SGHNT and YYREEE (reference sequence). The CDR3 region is CASSLGAGAPGLAGVEQYF. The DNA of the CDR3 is TGTGCCAGCAGCTTAGGTGCGGGGGCCCCGGGACTAGCGGGGGTCGAGCAGTACTTC.

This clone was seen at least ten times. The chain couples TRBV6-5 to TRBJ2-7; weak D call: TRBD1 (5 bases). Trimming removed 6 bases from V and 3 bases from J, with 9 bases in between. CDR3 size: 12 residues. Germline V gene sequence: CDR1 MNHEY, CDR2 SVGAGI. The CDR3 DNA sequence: TGTGCCAGCAGGACAGTACTCTACGAGCAGTACTTC. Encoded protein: CASRTVLYEQYF.

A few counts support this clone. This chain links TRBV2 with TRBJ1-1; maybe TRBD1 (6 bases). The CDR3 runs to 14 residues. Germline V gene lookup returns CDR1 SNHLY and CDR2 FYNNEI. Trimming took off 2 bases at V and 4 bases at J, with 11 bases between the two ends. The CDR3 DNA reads TGTGCCAGCAGTGAAATTGGGGGGGCCACTGAAGCTTTCTTT. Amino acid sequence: CASSEIGGATEAFF. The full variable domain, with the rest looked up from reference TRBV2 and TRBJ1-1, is EPEVTQTPSHQVTQMGQEVILRCVPISNHLYFYWYRQILGQKVEFLVSFYNNEISEKSEIFDDQFSVERPDGSNFTLKIRSTKLEDSAMYFCASSEIGGATEAFFGQGTRLTVV.

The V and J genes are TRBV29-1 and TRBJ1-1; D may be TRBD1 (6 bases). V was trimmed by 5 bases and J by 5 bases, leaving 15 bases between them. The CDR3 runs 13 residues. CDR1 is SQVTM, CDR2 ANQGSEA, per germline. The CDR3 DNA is TGCAGCGTTTCCAGGGGCCAGAAAACTGAAGCTTTCTTT. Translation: CSVSRGQKTEAFF.

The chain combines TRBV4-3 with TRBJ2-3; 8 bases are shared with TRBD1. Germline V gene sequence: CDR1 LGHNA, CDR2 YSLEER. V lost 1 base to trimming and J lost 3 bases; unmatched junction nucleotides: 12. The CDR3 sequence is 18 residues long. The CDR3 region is CASSQVPPQGASTDTQYF. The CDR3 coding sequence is TGCGCCAGCAGCCAAGTTCCCCCGCAGGGGGCTAGTACAGATACGCAGTATTTT.

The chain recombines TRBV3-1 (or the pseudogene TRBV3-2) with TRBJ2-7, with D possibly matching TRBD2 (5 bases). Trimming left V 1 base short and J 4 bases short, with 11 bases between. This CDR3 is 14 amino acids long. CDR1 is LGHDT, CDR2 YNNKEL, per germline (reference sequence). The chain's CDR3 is CASSQGTVTYEQYF. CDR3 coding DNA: TGTGCCAGCAGCCAAGGGACTGTCACTTACGAGCAGTACTTC.